The entry below gives a single T cell receptor beta chain sequence along with its context. Germline CDR1 is LGHDT and CDR2 is YNNKEL (reference sequence). There are 14 residues in the CDR3. These data are taken from a study of human CD8 memory T cell subsets. The identity of TPEX cells was that of CCR7+ PD-1+ TIGIT+ early memory CD8+ T cells with exhausted-like traits. Production of TCR beta libraries used UMI-labeled 5' RACE as the method. After re-calling the 5' RACE reads, TCRdb lists one entry per CDR3 protein, DNA absent. The clone table shows approximately 6,200 distinct CDR3 sequences, with the ten largest holding less than 20%.

The chain has TRBV3-1 and TRBJ2-5; TCRdb picks TRBD1, but there is no DNA to check that call. Sequenced input: CD8+ T cells from PBMCs. The sequence was obtained from a human donor in good health. The CDR3 protein is CASSQVNEGETQYF.